The 27 T cell receptor beta chains in this list originate from one sample, sequenced in a study of blood T cell repertoires in COVID-19. Libraries were prepared by immunoSEQ multiplex PCR; TCRdb keeps only in-frame clonotypes and omits some of them. The sample yields about 200,000 clones, 88% seen once. Material for sequencing was peripheral blood. The receptors derive from a human donor in a cohort sampled during active COVID-19.

V usage is TRBV6-2 or TRBV6-3 and J usage is TRBJ2-7; the match to TRBD2 covers 8 bases. Per the germline V gene, CDR1 is MNHEY and CDR2 is SVGEGT. The CDR3 loop spans 14 amino acids. Trimming removed 6 bases from V and 4 bases from J; junction bases left unmatched: 8. The CDR3 region is CASSWRGDPYEQYF. As DNA, the CDR3 is TGTGCCAGCAGCTGGCGGGGGGACCCATACGAGCAGTACTTC.

The table lists this clone with a few counts. The chain couples TRBV6-5 to TRBJ1-6, with no clear D. Germline loops: CDR1 MNHEY, CDR2 SVGAGI. Between the trimmed V and J ends, which lost 8 bases and 5 bases, there was a span of 10 bases. The length of the CDR3 is 13 residues. The CDR3 region has the DNA TGTGCCAGCCGATCGGCGGATAATTCACCCCTCCACTTT. Protein: CASRSADNSPLHF.

In this sample, this clone turned up a few times. The chain employs TRBV19 and TRBJ1-4, with no clear D. Germline-derived CDR1 and CDR2 are LNHDA and SQIVND (reference sequence). The CDR3 consists of 13 residues. V lost 3 bases, J lost 14 bases, and 16 bases lay in between. The CDR3 nucleotides are TGTGCCAGTAGTATGAGGCCGTCCGCGCTCCTGTTTTTT. Its protein is CASSMRPSALLFF. Drawing the rest from reference TRBV19 and TRBJ1-4, the complete variable domain is DGGITQSPKYLFRKEGQNVTLSCEQNLNHDAMYWYRQDPGQGLRLIYYSQIVNDFQKGDIAEGYSVSREKKESFPLTVTSAQKNPTAFYLCASSMRPSALLFFGSGTQLSVL.

This clone was seen only a few times. In nucleotides, the CDR3 is TGCGCCAGCAGCGGGGGAGGGACTCCGGAAGGCGAGCAGTACTTC. The encoded protein is CASSGGGTPEGEQYF. The V gene is TRBV5-1, the J gene TRBJ2-7, with 7 bases aligning to TRBD2. CDR1 SGHRS and CDR2 YFSETQ come from the germline V gene. The CDR3 spans 15 residues. Trimming cost V 4 bases and J 6 bases; bases outside gene matches: 13.

CDR3 loop: CASSIDGGRNQPQHF. The DNA of the CDR3 is TGTGCCAGCAGCATAGACGGGGGGCGCAATCAGCCCCAGCATTTT. The chain recombines TRBV7-2 with TRBJ1-5; possible D gene TRBD1, 6 bases. The CDR3 contains 15 residues. V shed 5 bases and J shed 2 bases, with 13 bases lying between them. The germline CDR1 and CDR2 sequences are SGHTA and FQGNSA. Combining the CDR3 with reference TRBV7-2 and TRBJ1-5 gives the whole variable domain GAGVSQSPSNKVTEKGKDVELRCDPISGHTALYWYRQSLGQGLEFLIYFQGNSAPDKSGLPSDRFSAERTGGSVSTLTIQRTQQEDSAVYLCASSIDGGRNQPQHFGDGTRLSIL.

The J gene is TRBJ1-2, the V gene TRBV6-5; 7 positions match TRBD1. Germline V gene lookup returns CDR1 MNHEY and CDR2 SVGAGI. Trimming cost V 6 bases and J 8 bases; bases outside gene matches: 12. The CDR3 extends over 14 amino acids. Here the CDR3 DNA reads TGTGCCAGCAGGTCAGGACAGGTGGTGAGAGGCTACACCTTC. Translation: CASRSGQVVRGYTF.

The chain uses TRBV29-1 and TRBJ2-5; D is perhaps TRBD1 (6 bases). The CDR3 spans 12 residues. With 8 bases removed from V and 5 bases from J, the gap between germline ends came to 15 bases. Germline V CDR1 and CDR2: SQVTM, ANQGSEA. CDR3 residues: CSTETGPETQYF. The CDR3 DNA sequence: TGCAGCACCGAGACAGGTCCGGAGACCCAGTACTTC.

The chain is built from TRBV2 and TRBJ1-1, with D possibly TRBD1 on 5 matching bases. CDR1 SNHLY and CDR2 FYNNEI come from the germline V gene. The V end was cut by 7 bases, the J end by 5 bases, with 14 bases between. The CDR3 length is 13 residues. In nucleotides, the CDR3 is TGTGCCAGCACCCGGGGGTTACGGACTGAAGCTTTCTTT. Translated, it gives CASTRGLRTEAFF.

The chain recombines TRBV5-1 with TRBJ2-1; 7 bases are a match to TRBD2. J was trimmed by 15 bases and V by 3 bases; bases with no gene match: 15. This CDR3 spans 14 amino acids. Germline V gene data show CDR1 as SGHRS and CDR2 as YFSETQ. CDR3 residues: CASSSGLQGDYPFF. In DNA, the CDR3 is TGCGCCAGCAGCTCGGGACTCCAAGGGGACTACCCGTTCTTC.

This rearrangement joins TRBV15 to TRBJ2-7; 12 bases are shared with TRBD2. The V and J ends lost 9 bases and 2 bases, in that order; junction bases with no gene match: 8. The CDR3 sequence is 15 residues long. Looked up from germline, CDR1 is LNHNV and CDR2 is YYDKDF (reference sequence). DNA for the CDR3: TGTGCCACTAGATCTAGCGGGAGGGCCGCCTACGAGCAGTACTTC. This gives the protein CATRSSGRAAYEQYF.

V and J are TRBV19 and TRBJ1-2; a possible D gene is TRBD1 (5 bases). CDR3 size: 13 residues. Germline V CDR1 and CDR2: LNHDA, SQIVND (reference sequence). With 7 bases removed from V and 4 bases from J, the gap between germline ends came to 13 bases. CDR3 sequence reads: CASNYQGFYGYTF. The CDR3 DNA is TGTGCCAGTAATTATCAGGGATTCTATGGCTACACCTTC.

The chain recombines TRBV9 with TRBJ2-7; D is unclear. V gave up 0 bases and J gave up 3 bases, with 10 bases separating them. The CDR3 consists of 14 residues. Germline V gene sequence: CDR1 SGDLS, CDR2 YYNGEE. CDR3 amino acids: CASSVGGVSYEQYF. The CDR3 nucleotides read TGTGCCAGCAGCGTAGGCGGAGTGAGCTACGAGCAGTACTTC.

The chain is built from TRBV14 and TRBJ2-7; 12 bases align to TRBD2. There are 21 residues in the CDR3. The germline gives CDR1 SGHDN, CDR2 FVKESK. V was clipped by 0 bases and J by 2 bases; unmatched bases: 17. The CDR3 region has the DNA TGTGCCAGCAGCCAAGAAATGCCCGGACTAGCGGGACATGGGCCCACCTACGAGCAGTACTTC. Protein product: CASSQEMPGLAGHGPTYEQYF.

CDR3 region: CASSKGKGGQGERTEAFF. The CDR3 region has the DNA TGTGCCAGCAGCAAAGGCAAAGGAGGACAGGGGGAAAGGACTGAAGCTTTCTTT. The chain uses TRBV21-1 and TRBJ1-1; the table's D call, TRBD1, was not checked against the DNA. TRBV21-1 is listed as a pseudogene. The CDR3 has 18 residues.

The V call is TRBV4-1, the J call TRBJ2-7; 7 bases fit TRBD2. Germline trimming cut 5 bases from V and 1 base from J; bases unmatched to any gene: 8. Germline V gene lookup returns CDR1 MGHRA and CDR2 YSYEKL. The CDR3 contains 15 residues. CDR3 DNA sequence: TGCGCCAGCAGCGCGCTAGCGGAAGGTTCCTACGAGCAGTACTTC. Residues: CASSALAEGSYEQYF.

V and J are TRBV24-1 and TRBJ2-2, with TRBD1 identical over 9 bases. Germline CDR1 is KGHDR and CDR2 is SFDVKD. V lost 2 bases and J lost 0; bases outside the gene matches: 6. The CDR3 loop spans 18 amino acids. The CDR3 here is CATSDSLGQGANTGELFF. The CDR3, as DNA: TGTGCCACCAGTGATTCCTTGGGACAGGGTGCGAACACCGGGGAGCTGTTTTTT.

CDR3 region: CASIPGQGIDTQYF. CDR3 nucleotides: TGTGCCAGTATTCCAGGACAGGGAATAGATACGCAGTATTTT. The V and J genes are TRBV19 and TRBJ2-3, with TRBD1 identical over 8 bases. Germline CDR1 and CDR2: LNHDA and SQIVND (reference sequence). This CDR3 region has 14 residues. V lost 7 bases to trimming and J lost 5 bases; unmatched junction nucleotides: 8.

This chain uses TRBV19 with TRBJ2-7, with TRBD1 matching over 10 bases. V gave up 5 bases and J gave up 10 bases; unmatched junction bases: 5. This CDR3 contains 12 residues. Germline values: CDR1 LNHDA, CDR2 SQIVND (reference sequence). The CDR3 reads CASSPGTGVQYF. The DNA for the CDR3 is TGTGCCAGTAGTCCGGGGACAGGGGTCCAGTACTTC.

The chain joins TRBV10-3 to TRBJ2-2, with 9 bases identical to TRBD1. Germline CDR1 reads ENHRY; CDR2 reads SYGVKD. CDR3 length: 17 amino acids. V was pared by 3 bases and J by 6 bases, with 11 bases of the junction left unmatched. DNA for the CDR3: TGTGCCATCAGTGAAAACACAGGGGGCGGGCAGGCCGGGGAGCTGTTTTTT. It translates to CAISENTGGGQAGELFF.

The V and J genes are TRBV7-9 and TRBJ2-5; TRBD1 matches at 7 bases. The CDR3 has 14 amino acids. Germline trimming cut 5 bases from V and 4 bases from J; bases unmatched to any gene: 7. The V gene's germline CDR1 is SEHNR and CDR2 FQNEAQ (reference sequence). CDR3 nucleotide sequence: TGTGCCAGCAGCCCTAACACAGGGGTAGAGACCCAGTACTTC. Its translation: CASSPNTGVETQYF. Together with reference TRBV7-9 and TRBJ2-5, the CDR3 gives the full variable domain: DTGVSQNPRHKITKRGQNVTFRCDPISEHNRLYWYRQTLGQGPEFLTYFQNEAQLEKSRLLSDRFSAERPKGSFSTLEIQRTEQGDSAMYLCASSPNTGVETQYFGPGTRLLVL.

V is TRBV2 and J is TRBJ1-5, with D uncertain. V lost 6 bases and J 2 bases, leaving 17 bases between the germline ends. This CDR3 spans 16 amino acids. The germline gives CDR1 SNHLY, CDR2 FYNNEI. The CDR3 sequence is CASRARSGFGNQPQHF. Here the CDR3 DNA reads TGTGCCAGCAGGGCCCGGTCGGGGTTCGGCAATCAGCCCCAGCATTTT. Together with reference TRBV2 and TRBJ1-5, the CDR3 gives the full variable domain: EPEVTQTPSHQVTQMGQEVILRCVPISNHLYFYWYRQILGQKVEFLVSFYNNEISEKSEIFDDQFSVERPDGSNFTLKIRSTKLEDSAMYFCASRARSGFGNQPQHFGDGTRLSIL.

The V and J genes are TRBV29-1 and TRBJ2-5; maybe TRBD2 (5 bases). This CDR3 region has 12 residues. The V and J ends lost 3 bases and 5 bases respectively, with 10 bases between them. Germline V gene sequence: CDR1 SQVTM, CDR2 ANQGSEA. DNA for the CDR3: TGCAGCGTTGAGGCGGGTGGGGAGACCCAGTACTTC. Its translation: CSVEAGGETQYF. The entire variable domain, with the rest obtained from reference TRBV29-1 and TRBJ2-5, is as follows: SAVISQKPSRDICQRGTSLTIQCQVDSQVTMMFWYRQQPGQSLTLIATANQGSEATYESGFVIDKFPISRPNLTFSTLTVSNMSPEDSSIYLCSVEAGGETQYFGPGTRLLVL.

In this sample, this clone turned up a few times. The V gene is TRBV7-8, the J gene TRBJ1-1; tentatively, D is TRBD1 (5 bases). V shed 2 bases and J shed 3 bases, with 13 bases lying between them. Per the germline V gene, CDR1 is SGHVS and CDR2 is FQNEAQ. The length of the CDR3 is 15 residues. In DNA, the CDR3 is TGTGCCAGCAGCTTACACGGGGGACGAGACACTGAAGCTTTCTTT. Its protein is CASSLHGGRDTEAFF.

The V gene is TRBV3-1 (or the pseudogene TRBV3-2), the J gene TRBJ2-7, with 7 bases fitting TRBD2. After removal of 3 bases from V and 2 bases from J, the junction contained 7 bases not matched to a gene. The V gene's germline CDR1 is LGHDT and CDR2 YNNKEL (reference sequence). This CDR3 comprises 15 residues. The CDR3 nucleotides read TGTGCCAGCAGCCAGGAAGCGGGACCCCCCTACGAGCAGTACTTC. It specifies CASSQEAGPPYEQYF.

This sequence joins TRBV12-5 and TRBJ2-3; 9 nucleotides line up with TRBD1. Germline CDR1 is LGHNT and CDR2 is FRNRAP. V lost 6 bases and J lost 6; bases outside the gene matches: 10. The CDR3 length is 15 residues. The CDR3 sequence: CASGPGQGLGDTQYF. The DNA of the CDR3 is TGTGCTAGTGGCCCCGGACAGGGGTTAGGGGATACGCAGTATTTT.

J is TRBJ2-1 and V is TRBV7-9, with 12 bases fitting TRBD1. J lost 5 bases, V lost 6 bases, and 8 bases had no gene match. Germline V CDR1 and CDR2: SEHNR, FQNEAQ (reference sequence). This CDR3 comprises 16 residues. The chain's CDR3 is CASRLMGTGGNNEQFF. CDR3 nucleotide sequence: TGTGCCAGCAGGTTGATGGGGACAGGGGGCAACAATGAGCAGTTCTTC.

J is TRBJ2-5 and V is TRBV2, with 11 bases aligning to TRBD1. This CDR3 is built from 15 residues. Trimming cost V 8 bases and J 5 bases; bases outside gene matches: 10. The germline V gene encodes CDR1 SNHLY and CDR2 FYNNEI. CDR3 bases: TGTGCCAGCGGCCGGGACAGGGGGGAATGGGAGACCCAGTACTTC. Translated: CASGRDRGEWETQYF.